This T cell receptor (beta chain) was identified during a study of glioma-infiltrating T cells. TCR alpha and beta CDR3 regions were amplified from RNA using iRepertoire nested multiplex PCR. For one-step reverse transcription and amplification, 100-400 ng of tissue mRNA or PBMC total RNA was used. From the multiplex PCR reads, TCRdb called clonotypes with MiXCR, one entry per CDR3 protein. The sample lists some 150,000 distinct CDR3 sequences; roughly 43% were seen once. In regard to this clonotype: Its specificity is not known.

This CDR3 is 15 amino acids long. Between the trimmed V and J ends, which lost 8 bases and 1 base, there was a span of 17 bases. Per germline, CDR1 SNHLY and CDR2 FYNNEI. Whole-study results and caveats: CDR3 overlap between tissue and blood was very small.

The chain has TRBV2 and TRBJ1-1; maybe TRBD1 (6 bases). The sample was glioma tissue, nonneoplastic brain tissue, or PBMCs (not recorded which). The source is a human donor with low-grade glioma or glioblastoma, undergoing nonglioma brain surgery, or in good health (not recorded which). The CDR3 coding sequence is TGTGCCAGCCGACATCGGGACATCCGGAACACTGAAGCTTTCTTT. The encoded protein is CASRHRDIRNTEAFF.